Listed below are T cell receptor beta chains from one sample, sequenced in a study of cytomegalovirus exposure and HLA in healthy donors. Measured with immunoSEQ multiplex PCR; TCRdb has only the in-frame clones, and not every one. Among 52,000 or so clones listed, roughly nine tenths were seen once. Specimen: PBMCs. The receptors come from a woman aged 18 to 35 in good health and CMV-seronegative. The CDR3 runs from the conserved cysteine through the conserved F or W. D genes are given only for firm matches. A row's size may be missing; if present it is once, few, many or a size class.

d_call: .; v_call: TRBV11-2; j_call: TRBJ2-7; clone_size: .; cdr3_nt: TGTGCCAGCAGCCCCCAGTCAGGGTATGTTGGCGAGCAGTACTTC; cdr3_aa: CASSPQSGYVGEQYF
d_call: .; v_call: TRBV6-5; j_call: TRBJ2-7; clone_size: .; cdr3_nt: TGTGCCAGCAGTTACCGCGGACTCGTCGCGGACGAGCAGTACTTC; cdr3_aa: CASSYRGLVADEQYF
d_call: .; v_call: TRBV21-1; j_call: TRBJ2-3; clone_size: .; cdr3_nt: TGTGCCAGCAGCAAAGGTCCGGGAGGCACAGATACGCAGTATTTT; cdr3_aa: CASSKGPGGTDTQYF
d_call: .; v_call: TRBV27; j_call: TRBJ2-7; clone_size: .; cdr3_nt: TGTGCCAGCAGTTCCTCACCCAGGGTCTCCTACGAGCAGTACTTC; cdr3_aa: CASSSSPRVSYEQYF
d_call: TRBD2; v_call: TRBV7-9; j_call: TRBJ2-3; clone_size: .; cdr3_nt: TGTGCCAGCAGCTCTAGACTAGCGGCCGCTGATACGCAGTATTTT; cdr3_aa: CASSSRLAAADTQYF
d_call: .; v_call: TRBV2; j_call: TRBJ2-7; clone_size: .; cdr3_nt: TGTGCCAGCGGGGGGGACATTTTTAATTACGAGCAGTACTTC; cdr3_aa: CASGGDIFNYEQYF
d_call: TRBD2; v_call: TRBV7-9; j_call: TRBJ2-2; clone_size: .; cdr3_nt: TGTGCCAGCACCTCGGGAGGGGAGACCGGGGAGCTGTTTTTT; cdr3_aa: CASTSGGETGELFF
d_call: .; v_call: TRBV4-1; j_call: TRBJ2-3; clone_size: .; cdr3_nt: TGCGCCAGCAGCCGAGCCGCGGCGGGGTTCAGTACAGATACGCAGTATTTT; cdr3_aa: CASSRAAAGFSTDTQYF
d_call: .; v_call: TRBV28; j_call: TRBJ2-1; clone_size: .; cdr3_nt: TGTGCCAGCAGTTTGAGTCTTGAGCAGTTCTTC; cdr3_aa: CASSLSLEQFF
d_call: .; v_call: TRBV2; j_call: TRBJ1-2; clone_size: .; cdr3_nt: TGTGCCAGCAGTGAACGGGGGGCCAGCTATGGCTACACCTTC; cdr3_aa: CASSERGASYGYTF
d_call: TRBD2; v_call: TRBV7-2; j_call: TRBJ2-2; clone_size: .; cdr3_nt: TGTGCCAGCAGCTATCGACCGGGACTAGCGGGAGGGGACACCGGGGAGCTGTTTTTT; cdr3_aa: CASSYRPGLAGGDTGELFF
d_call: TRBD2; v_call: TRBV12-5; j_call: TRBJ2-4; clone_size: .; cdr3_nt: TGTGCTAGTGGTTTGGTACGGGGACTAGCGGGGGGCCGGGGGAACATTCAGTACTTC; cdr3_aa: CASGLVRGLAGGRGNIQYF
d_call: .; v_call: TRBV14; j_call: TRBJ2-3; clone_size: few; cdr3_nt: TGTGCCAGCAGCCAGATGGGGGCGATTAAGACAGATACGCAGTATTTT; cdr3_aa: CASSQMGAIKTDTQYF
d_call: TRBD2; v_call: TRBV19; j_call: TRBJ2-7; clone_size: once; cdr3_nt: TGTGCCAGTAGAGTAGCGGGAGAGGGTACGTACGAGCAGTACTTC; cdr3_aa: CASRVAGEGTYEQYF
d_call: TRBD1; v_call: TRBV6-5; j_call: TRBJ1-5; clone_size: .; cdr3_nt: TGTGCCAGCAGTGACAGGGGGAAAAATCAGCCCCAGCATTTT; cdr3_aa: CASSDRGKNQPQHF
d_call: TRBD1; v_call: TRBV6-1; j_call: TRBJ1-6; clone_size: .; cdr3_nt: TGTGCCAGCAGTGCGGGACAGTATAATTCACCCCTCCACTTT; cdr3_aa: CASSAGQYNSPLHF
d_call: .; v_call: TRBV7-3; j_call: TRBJ1-2; clone_size: .; cdr3_nt: TGTGCCAGCAGCCCGCGTGGGACACTCCCTCGCTATGGCTACACCTTC; cdr3_aa: CASSPRGTLPRYGYTF
d_call: TRBD1; v_call: TRBV11-3; j_call: TRBJ2-7; clone_size: .; cdr3_nt: TGTGCCAGCAGCCAGACAGGGTACGACTACGAGCAGTACTTC; cdr3_aa: CASSQTGYDYEQYF
d_call: TRBD1; v_call: TRBV7-9; j_call: TRBJ2-1; clone_size: .; cdr3_nt: TGTGCCAGCAGCCCAGGACAGGGAGTCAATGAGCAGTTCTTC; cdr3_aa: CASSPGQGVNEQFF
d_call: .; v_call: TRBV6-5; j_call: TRBJ2-5; clone_size: once; cdr3_nt: TGTGCCAGCCGACAGGCCAACCAAGAGACCCAGTACTTC; cdr3_aa: CASRQANQETQYF
d_call: TRBD1; v_call: TRBV28; j_call: TRBJ2-7; clone_size: .; cdr3_nt: TGTGCCAGCAGTTTATTCCGGGACAGGGTGGGCTACGAGCAGTACTTC; cdr3_aa: CASSLFRDRVGYEQYF
d_call: TRBD2; v_call: TRBV19; j_call: TRBJ2-7; clone_size: .; cdr3_nt: TGTGCCAGTAGTGGACTAGCGGATTCTCTTGTAGAGCAGTACTTC; cdr3_aa: CASSGLADSLVEQYF
d_call: TRBD1; v_call: TRBV19; j_call: TRBJ1-5; clone_size: .; cdr3_nt: TGTGCCAGTAGTATAGCCCCGGGACAGGGTCAGCCCCAGCATTTT; cdr3_aa: CASSIAPGQGQPQHF
d_call: .; v_call: TRBV18; j_call: TRBJ1-2; clone_size: .; cdr3_nt: TGTGCCAGCTCACCACCTAATCAGCGGGAGGGTGGCTACACCTTC; cdr3_aa: CASSPPNQREGGYTF
d_call: TRBD2; v_call: TRBV18; j_call: TRBJ2-5; clone_size: .; cdr3_nt: TGTGCCAGCTCACCCGGGCTAGCGGGAGAGCTCCAAGAGACCCAGTACTTC; cdr3_aa: CASSPGLAGELQETQYF
d_call: .; v_call: TRBV7-6; j_call: TRBJ2-1; clone_size: .; cdr3_nt: TGTGCCAGCAGCTTACAGGGTGGGGAGCAGTTCTTC; cdr3_aa: CASSLQGGEQFF
d_call: TRBD1; v_call: TRBV30; j_call: TRBJ1-6; clone_size: .; cdr3_nt: TGTGCCTGGAGAAGGACAGGGAGACGGAATTCACCCCTCCACTTT; cdr3_aa: CAWRRTGRRNSPLHF
d_call: .; v_call: TRBV7-9; j_call: TRBJ1-1; clone_size: .; cdr3_nt: TGTGCCAGCAGCCCGGAACATGGCGGGACTGAAGCTTTCTTT; cdr3_aa: CASSPEHGGTEAFF
d_call: .; v_call: TRBV9; j_call: TRBJ2-7; clone_size: .; cdr3_nt: TGTGCCAGCAGCGTAGGAGGACAGACCTACGAGCAGTACTTC; cdr3_aa: CASSVGGQTYEQYF
d_call: .; v_call: TRBV19; j_call: TRBJ2-2; clone_size: .; cdr3_nt: TGTGCCAGTAGTCCGGGGATGCGGTCCCCCGGGGAGCTGTTTTTT; cdr3_aa: CASSPGMRSPGELFF
d_call: .; v_call: TRBV19; j_call: TRBJ2-3; clone_size: once; cdr3_nt: TGTGCCAGTAGTCCGACTGGTACAGATACGCAGTATTTT; cdr3_aa: CASSPTGTDTQYF
d_call: .; v_call: TRBV5-5; j_call: TRBJ2-3; clone_size: .; cdr3_nt: TGTGCCAGCAGCCCCGAGGGGGTGCCGCAGTATTTT; cdr3_aa: CASSPEGVPQYF
d_call: TRBD1; v_call: TRBV28; j_call: TRBJ1-2; clone_size: few; cdr3_nt: TGTGCCAGCAGGAGGACAGGGGCGAACTATGGCTACACCTTC; cdr3_aa: CASRRTGANYGYTF
d_call: .; v_call: TRBV5-1; j_call: TRBJ2-3; clone_size: .; cdr3_nt: TGCGCCAGCAGCCCCTCTAGGCGCGCAGATACGCAGTATTTT; cdr3_aa: CASSPSRRADTQYF
d_call: .; v_call: TRBV27; j_call: TRBJ2-2; clone_size: .; cdr3_nt: TGTGCCAGCAGTTCCCAGGGGCGGGTTGGCACCGGGGAGCTGTTTTTT; cdr3_aa: CASSSQGRVGTGELFF
d_call: TRBD2; v_call: TRBV29-1; j_call: TRBJ2-1; clone_size: .; cdr3_nt: TGCAGCTGGGGGGCGGGGGGTAATGAGCAGTTCTTC; cdr3_aa: CSWGAGGNEQFF
d_call: .; v_call: TRBV5-4; j_call: TRBJ2-2; clone_size: .; cdr3_nt: TGTGCCAGCAGCTTGATAGCGAACACCGGGGAGCTGTTTTTT; cdr3_aa: CASSLIANTGELFF
d_call: .; v_call: TRBV6-5; j_call: TRBJ1-2; clone_size: .; cdr3_nt: TGTGCCAGCAGTTACGGGGAGAACTATGGCTACACCTTC; cdr3_aa: CASSYGENYGYTF
d_call: TRBD2; v_call: TRBV27; j_call: TRBJ2-7; clone_size: .; cdr3_nt: TGTGCCAGCAGTTTCGCCTTCATTAGCGGGAGTCGGGACGAGCAGTACTTC; cdr3_aa: CASSFAFISGSRDEQYF
d_call: .; v_call: TRBV29-1; j_call: TRBJ2-3; clone_size: .; cdr3_nt: TGCAGCGTTGATCGCAGCGGTGCCACAGATACGCAGTATTTT; cdr3_aa: CSVDRSGATDTQYF
d_call: TRBD2; v_call: TRBV10-3; j_call: TRBJ2-1; clone_size: .; cdr3_nt: TGTGCCAGCAGTGAGACTAGCGGGACATACAATGAGCAGTTCTTC; cdr3_aa: CASSETSGTYNEQFF
d_call: .; v_call: TRBV9; j_call: TRBJ1-1; clone_size: .; cdr3_nt: TGTGCCAGCAGCGTAGAGGGAGGGGGAGGGAACACTGAAGCTTTCTTT; cdr3_aa: CASSVEGGGGNTEAFF
d_call: .; v_call: TRBV4-3; j_call: TRBJ2-3; clone_size: .; cdr3_nt: TGCGCCAGCAGCCAAGGACAGATAATCACAGAAACGCAGTATTTT; cdr3_aa: CASSQGQIITETQYF
d_call: .; v_call: TRBV6-5; j_call: TRBJ2-7; clone_size: few; cdr3_nt: TGTGCCAGCAGTCGTAACGAGCAGTACTTC; cdr3_aa: CASSRNEQYF
d_call: TRBD1; v_call: TRBV30; j_call: TRBJ2-7; clone_size: .; cdr3_nt: TGTGCCGGACAGGGGGGCCGCCACTCCTACGAGCAGTACTTC; cdr3_aa: CAGQGGRHSYEQYF
d_call: .; v_call: TRBV7-6; j_call: TRBJ2-5; clone_size: .; cdr3_nt: TGTGCCAGCAGCTTATTACCTCGGGCAGGGGAGGGTGAGACCCAGTACTTC; cdr3_aa: CASSLLPRAGEGETQYF